Each of the 14 T cell receptor beta chains below was sequenced from the same sample in a study of blood T cell repertoires in COVID-19. The protocol was immunoSEQ multiplex PCR, while the TCRdb copy is restricted to in-frame clones and leaves out a portion. The sample lists roughly 67,000 clones; approximately 83% were seen once. The sequenced material came from peripheral blood. Receptors originate from a woman in her fifties or sixties with acute or convalescent COVID-19.

This chain uses TRBV30 with TRBJ1-2, with 7 positions matching TRBD1. V trimming: 2 bases; J trimming: 4 bases; junction bases outside the gene matches: 4. Germline V gene data show CDR1 as GTSNPN and CDR2 as SVGIG (reference sequence). This CDR3 is 13 amino acids long. The CDR3 loop is CAWSYQGGYGYTF. CDR3 bases: TGTGCCTGGAGTTATCAGGGGGGCTATGGCTACACCTTC.

CDR3 nucleotide sequence: TGTGCCAGCAGTTTTTCGGTTGGTGGCACTGAAGCTTTCTTT. This codes for CASSFSVGGTEAFF. The rearrangement joins TRBV6-5 to TRBJ1-1; D is uncertain. Trimming cost V 4 bases and J 4 bases, with 13 bases left between them. Germline V lookup: CDR1 MNHEY, CDR2 SVGAGI. The CDR3 spans 14 residues.

The V gene is TRBV11-3, the J gene TRBJ1-1; perhaps TRBD1 as D (5 bases). Trimming pared 1 base from V and 0 bases from J, leaving 9 bases between. CDR1 and CDR2 from the germline V gene are SGHNT and YENEEA. The length of the CDR3 is 15 residues. CDR3 sequence: CASSLGGELNTEAFF. The CDR3 DNA reads as TGTGCCAGCAGCTTAGGGGGCGAACTGAACACTGAAGCTTTCTTT.

The count of this clone is one. The genes are TRBV12-3 or TRBV12-4 and TRBJ1-1, with 8 bases identical to TRBD1. The CDR3 runs to 12 residues. V lost 6 bases, J lost 7 bases, and 4 bases stayed unmatched. The CDR3 loop reads CASRAGTGEAFF. The CDR3 DNA is TGTGCCAGCAGGGCCGGGACAGGTGAAGCTTTCTTT.

The gene calls are TRBV3-1 (or the pseudogene TRBV3-2) and TRBJ1-4, with no clear D. The CDR3 has 15 residues. The V end lost 0 bases, the J end lost 11 bases, and 16 bases lay between the germline ends. The V gene's germline CDR1 is LGHDT and CDR2 YNNKEL (reference sequence). The DNA for the CDR3 is TGTGCCAGCAGCCAAGATACGAAGAGGATGAGGAAACTGTTTTTT. Its translation is CASSQDTKRMRKLFF.

This chain joins TRBV6-5 and TRBJ2-1, with a tentative D call TRBD2 (5 bases). Trimming shortened V by 5 bases and J by 12 bases, and 11 bases separated the two germline ends. The CDR3 totals 11 residues. The germline V gene has CDR1 MNHEY and CDR2 SVGAGI. CDR3: CASSTGEMQFF. DNA of the CDR3: TGTGCCAGCAGTACCGGGGAGATGCAGTTCTTC.

The chain is built from TRBV10-1 and TRBJ1-1, with D perhaps matching TRBD1 (6 bases). This CDR3 contains 13 residues. Germline loops: CDR1 WNHNN, CDR2 SYGVQD (reference sequence). V was shortened by 4 bases and J by 6 bases, with 12 bases between the two germline ends. CDR3 coding DNA: TGCGCCAGCAGTGGAAGGGGGAATGCTGAAGCTTTCTTT. Protein sequence: CASSGRGNAEAFF.

The J gene is TRBJ1-3, the V gene TRBV19; the D is unclear. Germline V lookup: CDR1 LNHDA, CDR2 SQIVND (reference sequence). Trimming shortened V by 0 bases and J by 0 bases, and 6 bases separated the two germline ends. The CDR3 loop spans 15 amino acids. The CDR3 sequence is CASSIEGHSGNTIYF. The CDR3 nucleotides read TGTGCCAGTAGTATAGAGGGCCACTCTGGAAACACCATATATTTT.

The chain employs TRBV10-1 and TRBJ2-2; D unclear. Germline V CDR1 and CDR2: WNHNN, SYGVQD (reference sequence). V was cut by 0 bases and J by 4 bases, with 15 bases left in between. This CDR3 region has 17 residues. CDR3: CASSESRSGIGTGELFF. The CDR3 DNA sequence: TGCGCCAGCAGTGAGTCGAGGTCGGGTATAGGCACCGGGGAGCTGTTTTTT.

The chain couples TRBV9 to TRBJ1-3; D is ambiguous. The CDR3 has 15 amino acids. V was trimmed by 4 bases and J by 0 bases, leaving 11 bases between them. In germline, CDR1 is SGDLS, CDR2 YYNGEE. CDR3 loop: CASSLTGNSGNTIYF. The CDR3 nucleotides are TGTGCCAGCAGCCTTACGGGAAACTCTGGAAACACCATATATTTT. Complete variable domain (other parts from reference TRBV9 and TRBJ1-3): DSGVTQTPKHLITATGQRVTLRCSPRSGDLSVYWYQQSLDQGLQFLIQYYNGEERAKGNILERFSAQQFPDLHSELNLSSLELGDSALYFCASSLTGNSGNTIYFGEGSWLTVV.

The genes are TRBV18 and TRBJ2-1; possibly TRBD1 for D (5 bases). Trimming took off 3 bases at V and 9 bases at J, with 9 bases between the two ends. Germline CDR1 is KGHSH and CDR2 is LQKENI. This CDR3 is 12 amino acids long. The CDR3 region is CASSPQGGEQFF. The CDR3 DNA sequence: TGTGCCAGCTCACCCCAGGGCGGTGAGCAGTTCTTC.

In this sample, this clone turned up once. The chain links TRBV5-1 to TRBJ2-5; 9 nucleotides agree with TRBD1. Germline V gene sequence: CDR1 SGHRS, CDR2 YFSETQ. CDR3 length: 15 residues. With 0 bases clipped from V and 4 bases from J, the junction kept 4 bases outside the gene matches. CDR3 sequence reads: CASSLGQGVGETQYF. The CDR3 DNA reads as TGCGCCAGCAGCTTGGGACAGGGGGTGGGAGAGACCCAGTACTTC. Combining the CDR3 with reference TRBV5-1 and TRBJ2-5 gives the whole variable domain KAGVTQTPRYLIKTRGQQVTLSCSPISGHRSVSWYQQTPGQGLQFLFEYFSETQRNKGNFPGRFSGRQFSNSRSEMNVSTLELGDSALYLCASSLGQGVGETQYFGPGTRLLVL.

CDR3 sequence: CASSLVGGTGELFF. CDR3 coding DNA: TGTGCCAGCAGCTTGGTCGGGGGGACCGGGGAGCTGTTTTTT. V gene TRBV5-5 combines with J gene TRBJ2-2, with 7 bases lining up with TRBD2. Looked up from germline, CDR1 is SGHKS and CDR2 is YYEKEE (reference sequence). The CDR3 is 14 residues long. V lost 0 bases and J lost 5; bases outside the gene matches: 1.

There are a few counts of this clone. V and J are TRBV25-1 and TRBJ2-7; 9 positions match TRBD2. This CDR3 has 16 amino acids. V dropped 0 bases and J dropped 5; count of bases not matched to a gene: 8. Germline values: CDR1 MGHDK, CDR2 SYGVNS. The CDR3 sequence: CASSEYGGLAFNEQYF. CDR3 coding DNA: TGTGCCAGCAGTGAATATGGGGGACTAGCTTTCAACGAGCAGTACTTC.